This is a list of T cell receptor beta chains from one sample in a study of blood T cell repertoires in COVID-19. Profiling relied on immunoSEQ multiplex PCR, and the TCRdb table lists in-frame clones only, not all of them. The data show roughly 290,000 clones, 87% seen once. Sequenced sample: PBMCs or T cells enriched from blood (not recorded which). Source of these receptors: a woman in her forties who had recovered from COVID-19. Each CDR3 is given with its conserved first and last residue. Part of the rows lack a size; the others show once, few, many or a class for expanded clones.

TRBV9 | few | CASSPLDTNYEQYF
TRBV11-3 | - | CASSLPGETQYF
TRBV2 | many | CASSEGTVAPGEQYF
TRBV3-1/TRBV3-2 | - | CASSQWATGANVLTF
TRBV3-1/TRBV3-2 | - | CASSQDPRVPTGELFF
TRBV2 | - | CATYRGRYQETQYF
TRBV28 | once | CASSLFGLEETDTQYF
TRBV7-2 | many | CASSPGRGGGTEAFF
TRBV5-1 | - | CASSLGGGNQPQHF
TRBV21-1 | few | CASSKDAGGSRHF
TRBV24-1 | once | CATSKSGRNNEQFF